This T cell receptor (beta chain) is from a study of T cells in Graves' hyperthyroidism and ophthalmopathy (dated by TCRdb to between 2019 and 2020). Concerning the study at large: Peripheral blood was sampled at the time of initial diagnosis, prior to any treatment. A discovery cohort of fewer than 110 patients, about 43 with Graves' ophthalmopathy and 55 to 65 with stable Graves' hyperthyroidism, was used to find distinguishing TCR V-J signatures. The approximately 95 discovery patients were divided at random into training and test sets in a 7:3 ratio. Thyroid tissue and blood T-cell repertoires from six Graves' hyperthyroidism patients were also compared in the study. After sampling, hyperthyroidism patients received methimazole starting at 30 mg daily, and ophthalmopathy patients received high-dose intravenous methylprednisolone. An independent validation cohort of around 19 hyperthyroidism patients and about 16 patients who later progressed to ophthalmopathy tested prospective prediction of ophthalmopathy. TCR Vbeta CDR3 sequencing of 130 to 150 peripheral blood samples (over 40 ophthalmopathy, 75 hyperthyroidism and around 17 progressor patients) is reported in the paper. Beyond this particular receptor, the publication reports: No statistical method was used to fix the sample size in advance, and group allocation was not hidden from the investigators. A 13 V-J signature model separated ophthalmopathy from stable hyperthyroidism, with 87.88% sensitivity and roughly 82% specificity in cross-validation and 80%/75% in testing. Most expanded thyroid clonotypes (frequency above 0.001) were also found in blood, which suggests that blood repertoires may mirror thyroid immune responses. During validation, the model predicted progression to ophthalmopathy a median of about 6.3 months ahead of onset, with around 65% sensitivity and roughly 75% specificity.

The germline V gene encodes CDR1 LNHNV and CDR2 YYDKDF (reference sequence). Trimmed from V: 3 bases; trimmed from J: 4 bases; junction bases lacking a gene match: 8. The CDR3 runs 17 residues from the cysteine to the phenylalanine. Only CDR3 DNA is held: 51 bases, read in frame from base 1. Stable Graves' hyperthyroidism was defined as the absence of progression to ophthalmopathy over 18 months of follow-up. Hyperthyroidism patients were newly diagnosed, had a disease duration of under 2 months, and were aged 18 to 65 years. The study excluded patients with uncontrolled infections, other autoimmune diseases, pregnancy or lactation. Diagnoses relied on clinical symptoms, serum thyroxine and TRAb, thyroid ultrasound and orbital computed tomography. Ficoll-Paque density gradient centrifugation was used to isolate PBMCs from approximately 10 ml of fresh peripheral blood. Total RNA was extracted with Trizol reagent, and quality was checked on an Agilent 2100 Bioanalyzer.

The TCR beta CDR3 regions were amplified from RNA transcripts. The TCR CDR3 was subjected to a first round of RT-PCR using the HTBI primer set and the Qiagen OneStep RT-PCR kit. Libraries were constructed in a second round of multiplex PCR, after which size selection and purification were carried out. Paired-end sequencing of the libraries was performed with 100 bp reads on an Illumina HiSeq2000. In the paper's pipeline: Raw data were processed with SOAPnuke, discarding reads with adapters, uncalled bases, mean Phred below 15, or no exact constant-primer or identifier match. COPE v1.2.5 was used to merge high-quality paired reads, and clonotypes were defined as unique nucleotide sequences. Clonotypes were aligned to IMGT TRBV, TRBD and TRBJ reference segments using MiTCR v1.1. The analysis was restricted to V-J combinations with a frequency above 0.0001, which together covered about 99% of the repertoires. The TCS score was defined as the ratio of F50 (clonal expansion) to E x V (chaos), calculated using BLOSUM62-based TCRdist between CDR3 peptides within each V-J. Welch's t-statistics and random forest reduced fewer than 600 V-J features to 10 to 15, which were used in a naive Bayes classifier (R e1071). Through fastp at Q25 and MiXCR, TCRdb rebuilt clones from the public reads, retaining in-frame beta chains. Rows are unified per CDR3 protein, each entry keeping the most common DNA and genes. These V and J calls originate from TCRdb's pipeline instead of the authors' own analysis. This sample comprises roughly 400,000 distinct CDR3 sequences, approximately 25% of them detected only once. The ten largest clones capture roughly 80% of the sample.

In the case of this clonotype: What antigen it recognizes has not been identified. The record has no base qualities; no much larger clone is one base away.

The specimen was blood. The receptor was isolated from a man aged 50-60 years with Graves' hyperthyroidism. The chain links TRBV15 with TRBJ2-1; 11 central nucleotides agree with TRBD2. The CDR3 protein sequence reads: CATSSRTSGSRYNEQFF. The nucleotide sequence is TGTGCCACCAGCAGCAGGACTAGCGGGTCCCGTTACAATGAGCAGTTCTTC.